These 29 T cell receptor beta chains came from one sample sequenced in a study of radiotherapy plus CTLA-4 blockade in lung cancer. Sequencing used immunoSEQ multiplex PCR; TCRdb keeps in-frame clones, though not all of them. Of some 110,000 clones listed, roughly 74% are singletons. The sample consisted of peripheral blood, taken from a patient treated with radiotherapy plus ipilimumab. The source is a human donor with non-small cell lung cancer who had a partial response to radiotherapy plus ipilimumab.

The V call is TRBV13, the J call TRBJ2-2; the match to TRBD2 covers 14 bases. The CDR3 spans 17 residues. The V and J ends lost 0 bases and 6 bases, in that order; junction bases with no gene match: 3. CDR1 is PRHDT, CDR2 FYEKMQ, per germline (reference sequence). The CDR3 DNA follows: TGTGCCAGCAGCTTAGGGACTAGCGGGAGGGCCGCCGGGGAGCTGTTTTTT. This sequence encodes CASSLGTSGRAAGELFF. Supplemented by reference TRBV13 and TRBJ2-2, the full variable domain reads AAGVIQSPRHLIKEKRETATLKCYPIPRHDTVYWYQQGPGQDPQFLISFYEKMQSDKGSIPDRFSAQQFSDYHSELNMSSLELGDSALYFCASSLGTSGRAAGELFFGEGSRLTVL.

The chain uses TRBV6-6 and TRBJ2-7; possible D gene TRBD1, 6 bases. The germline V gene has CDR1 MNHNY and CDR2 SVGAGI (reference sequence). Trimming removed 8 bases at V and 6 bases at J, with 20 bases between. The length of the CDR3 is 14 residues. The DNA of the CDR3 is TGTGCCAGCGGGGGACGACTGGAAGGGGGCGAGCAGTACGTC. This translates into CASGGRLEGGEQYV.

This clone was counted many times. This chain joins TRBV10-3 and TRBJ2-5; maybe TRBD1 (6 bases). The V gene's germline CDR1 is ENHRY and CDR2 SYGVKD. The length of the CDR3 is 12 residues. The V gene lost 7 bases and the J gene lost 4 bases, with 10 bases spanning the gap. This CDR3 is CAITGDPETQYF. The CDR3 DNA reads TGTGCCATCACAGGGGACCCAGAGACCCAGTACTTC.

This CDR3 is CASSNPGQLNVINQPQHF. The CDR3 DNA is TGTGCCAGCAGCAATCCGGGACAGCTAAACGTTATCAATCAGCCCCAGCATTTT. The rearrangement uses TRBV5-8 and TRBJ1-5, with 7 nucleotides matching TRBD1. The CDR3 is made up of 18 amino acids. Trimming took 4 bases from V and 3 from J; bases not matched to a gene: 16. Germline V CDR1 and CDR2: SGHTS, YDEGEE. The variable domain in full, with the rest retrieved from reference TRBV5-8 and TRBJ1-5, is EAGVTQSPTHLIKTRGQQATLRCSPISGHTSVYWYQQALGLGLQFLLWYDEGEERNRGNFPPRFSGRQFPNYSSELNVNALELEDSALYLCASSNPGQLNVINQPQHFGDGTRLSIL.

This chain links TRBV4-1 with TRBJ2-3; 8 bases fit TRBD2. This CDR3 is 15 amino acids long. From germline, CDR1 is MGHRA and CDR2 YSYEKL. The trim removed 0 bases at V and 7 bases at J, leaving 6 bases unmatched. The CDR3 sequence: CASSQDGGRLNTQYF. CDR3 in DNA: TGCGCCAGCAGCCAAGACGGCGGGAGGCTGAATACGCAGTATTTT.

This clone has just a few counts. The chain carries TRBV30 and TRBJ1-1, with D unclear. The germline CDR1 and CDR2 sequences are GTSNPN and SVGIG (reference sequence). This CDR3 region has 16 residues. The V end was cut by 4 bases, the J end by 1 base, with 19 bases between. This chain's CDR3 is CAWTIASGLRNTEAFF. As DNA, the CDR3 is TGTGCCTGGACTATAGCCTCGGGTTTGAGGAACACTGAAGCTTTCTTT.

V usage is TRBV5-1 and J usage is TRBJ1-4, with 7 bases lining up with TRBD1. V lost 0 bases and J lost 6; bases outside the gene matches: 2. The germline V gene has CDR1 SGHRS and CDR2 YFSETQ. This CDR3 has 14 amino acids. The CDR3 nucleotides are TGCGCCAGCAGCTTGGGGGACAGTTATGAAAAACTGTTTTTT. This translates into CASSLGDSYEKLFF.

This chain links TRBV7-2 with TRBJ1-5; no clear D gene. Trimming stripped 4 bases from V and 6 bases from J, with 13 bases between. From germline, CDR1 is SGHTA and CDR2 FQGNSA. CDR3 length: 14 amino acids. The CDR3 loop reads CASSSTAIGQPQHF. The CDR3 DNA reads as TGTGCCAGCAGCTCAACAGCTATCGGTCAGCCCCAGCATTTT.

This clone was seen a handful of times. The CDR3 region has the DNA TGTGCCAGCAGTTACCGGGGACAGCGAAACACCATATATTTT. Translated: CASSYRGQRNTIYF. The J gene is TRBJ1-3, the V gene TRBV6-5; 7 bases map to TRBD1. After removal of 2 bases from V and 5 bases from J, the junction contained 3 bases not matched to a gene. The CDR3 loop spans 14 amino acids. Germline CDR1 reads MNHEY; CDR2 reads SVGAGI.

The chain uses TRBV6-6 and TRBJ2-2, with 7 bases that match TRBD1. J lost 0 bases, V lost 5 bases, and 3 bases had no gene match. Looked up from germline, CDR1 is MNHNY and CDR2 is SVGAGI (reference sequence). The length of the CDR3 is 15 residues. CDR3 nucleotides: TGTGCCAGCAGTCAGACAGGGACGAACACCGGGGAGCTGTTTTTT. Translated, it gives CASSQTGTNTGELFF.

The chain combines TRBV28 with TRBJ2-2; 9 bases align to TRBD1. Losses at the gene ends were 6 bases for V and 4 bases for J; bases not matched to a gene: 3. CDR3 length: 14 amino acids. CDR1 is MDHEN, CDR2 SYDVKM, per germline. CDR3 region: CASSGTGSTGELFF. CDR3 DNA sequence: TGTGCCAGCAGCGGGACAGGGTCCACCGGGGAGCTGTTTTTT.

This chain uses TRBV28 with TRBJ2-3; 14 bases map to TRBD2. The germline CDR1 and CDR2 sequences are MDHEN and SYDVKM. The V segment lost 5 bases and the J segment 4 bases; nucleotides outside the gene matches: 5. The CDR3 length is 16 residues. In nucleotides, the CDR3 is TGTGCCAGCAGTGAACCGGGACTAGCGGGAGCAGATACGCAGTATTTT. Translated, it gives CASSEPGLAGADTQYF.

V usage is TRBV4-3 and J usage is TRBJ1-1, with 8 bases fitting TRBD1. The CDR3 runs to 17 residues. Germline CDR1 reads LGHNA; CDR2 reads YSLEER. V trimming: 0 bases; J trimming: 8 bases; junction bases outside the gene matches: 14. CDR3 region: CASSQDPGQGGRTEAFF. In nucleotides, the CDR3 is TGCGCCAGCAGCCAAGATCCAGGACAGGGAGGGAGGACGGAAGCTTTCTTT.

The genes are TRBV6-1 and TRBJ2-5, with TRBD2 identical over 9 bases. The CDR3 runs to 15 residues. Germline V CDR1 and CDR2: MNHNS, SASEGT. V shed 6 bases and J 1 base; nucleotides not matched to a gene: 6. In DNA, the CDR3 is TGTGCCAGCAGCGGACTAGCGAGCATCCAAGAGACCCAGTACTTC. Its translation is CASSGLASIQETQYF.

The chain has TRBV2 and TRBJ1-1; unclear D gene. Germline-derived CDR1 and CDR2 are SNHLY and FYNNEI. Trimming took 5 bases from V and 2 from J, leaving 9 bases between them. This CDR3 has 13 residues. The CDR3 DNA follows: TGTGCCAGCAGTCCCTTGAGAAACACTGAAGCTTTCTTT. Protein product: CASSPLRNTEAFF.

The V and J genes are TRBV7-9 and TRBJ2-7; D not resolved. Germline V gene data show CDR1 as SEHNR and CDR2 as FQNEAQ (reference sequence). CDR3 length: 14 amino acids. V shed 5 bases and J shed 0 bases, with 11 bases lying between them. CDR3 sequence: CASSPRSLSYEQYF. The CDR3 DNA sequence: TGTGCCAGCAGCCCACGCTCACTCTCCTACGAGCAGTACTTC.

The chain combines TRBV5-1 with TRBJ1-4, with 9 bases matching TRBD1. Germline values: CDR1 SGHRS, CDR2 YFSETQ. V trimming: 4 bases; J trimming: 5 bases; junction bases outside the gene matches: 6. The CDR3 is made up of 15 amino acids. The CDR3 is CASSPSGTGNEKLFF. The CDR3 DNA is TGCGCCAGCAGCCCATCCGGGACAGGGAATGAAAAACTGTTTTTT.

J is TRBJ2-1 and V is TRBV5-1; possible D gene TRBD2, 7 bases. The V end was cut by 4 bases, the J end by 7 bases, with 21 bases between. Germline V gene data show CDR1 as SGHRS and CDR2 as YFSETQ. This CDR3 is 16 amino acids long. This CDR3 reads CASSRGAGVGVNEQFF. In DNA form, the CDR3 reads TGCGCCAGCAGCCGGGGGGCGGGAGTGGGTGTGAATGAGCAGTTCTTC.

The chain carries TRBV5-1 and TRBJ1-1, with D maybe TRBD1 (5 bases). This CDR3 is 12 amino acids long. Per germline, CDR1 SGHRS and CDR2 YFSETQ. Trimming pared 0 bases from V and 9 bases from J, leaving 9 bases between. As DNA, the CDR3 is TGCGCCAGCAGCTTGGGGGACTATAAAGCTTTCTTT. Its protein product is CASSLGDYKAFF.

V usage is TRBV2 and J usage is TRBJ2-1; D is perhaps TRBD1 (6 bases). The CDR3 totals 12 residues. Trimming shortened V by 7 bases and J by 9 bases, and 13 bases separated the two germline ends. Germline V gene data show CDR1 as SNHLY and CDR2 as FYNNEI. The CDR3 bases are TGTGCCAGCATGACAGGTCAGGGTGAGCAGTTCTTC. Translation: CASMTGQGEQFF. The entire variable domain, with the rest obtained from reference TRBV2 and TRBJ2-1, is as follows: EPEVTQTPSHQVTQMGQEVILRCVPISNHLYFYWYRQILGQKVEFLVSFYNNEISEKSEIFDDQFSVERPDGSNFTLKIRSTKLEDSAMYFCASMTGQGEQFFGPGTRLTVL.

This chain links TRBV4-3 with TRBJ2-1; D uncertain. Germline V gene data show CDR1 as LGHNA and CDR2 as YSLEER. Trimming pared 1 base from V and 10 bases from J, leaving 8 bases between. The CDR3 loop spans 12 amino acids. CDR3 region: CASSQGGWEQFF. DNA for the CDR3: TGCGCCAGCAGCCAAGGCGGCTGGGAGCAGTTCTTC.

The chain has TRBV13 and TRBJ1-2; 9 nucleotides line up with TRBD1. V gave up 5 bases and J gave up 8 bases; unmatched junction bases: 6. This CDR3 is built from 13 residues. Germline V gene data show CDR1 as PRHDT and CDR2 as FYEKMQ (reference sequence). The DNA for the CDR3 is TGTGCCAGCAGCATTCGGGGACAGGGAGGCTACACCTTC. It is translated as CASSIRGQGGYTF. Combining the CDR3 with reference TRBV13 and TRBJ1-2 gives the whole variable domain AAGVIQSPRHLIKEKRETATLKCYPIPRHDTVYWYQQGPGQDPQFLISFYEKMQSDKGSIPDRFSAQQFSDYHSELNMSSLELGDSALYFCASSIRGQGGYTFGSGTRLTVV.

The V and J genes are TRBV6-1 and TRBJ2-7, with D uncertain. Germline loops: CDR1 MNHNS, CDR2 SASEGT. The CDR3 runs to 14 residues. The ends were cut back, 4 bases at V and 0 bases at J, with 10 bases in the middle. Here the CDR3 DNA reads TGTGCCAGCAGTGTCACAGACCTCTCCTACGAGCAGTACTTC. Translated, it gives CASSVTDLSYEQYF.

V gene TRBV7-2 combines with J gene TRBJ2-3; tentatively, D is TRBD2 (6 bases). In germline, CDR1 is SGHTA, CDR2 FQGNSA. Trimming took 5 bases from V and 0 from J, leaving 12 bases between them. The CDR3 has 15 amino acids. The CDR3 here is CASSPQAGSTDTQYF. DNA for the CDR3: TGTGCCAGCAGCCCCCAAGCGGGTAGCACAGATACGCAGTATTTT.

The rearrangement joins TRBV6-6 to TRBJ2-1; tentatively, D is TRBD2 (5 bases). Germline lookup yields CDR1 MNHNY and CDR2 SVGAGI (reference sequence). The length of the CDR3 is 15 residues. V was shortened by 7 bases and J by 0 bases, with 13 bases between the two germline ends. CDR3 in amino acids: CASNRFGDSYNEQFF. The CDR3 nucleotides read TGTGCCAGCAACCGATTCGGGGACTCCTACAATGAGCAGTTCTTC.

J is TRBJ2-7 and V is TRBV18, with 8 bases matching TRBD1. The CDR3 extends over 15 amino acids. Germline V CDR1 and CDR2: KGHSH, LQKENI. J was trimmed by 7 bases and V by 3 bases; bases with no gene match: 11. In DNA, the CDR3 is TGTGCCAGCTCACCGCCAGGGGGCCTTTCGGGGGAGCAGTACTTC. Translating it yields CASSPPGGLSGEQYF. Complete variable domain (other parts from reference TRBV18 and TRBJ2-7): NAGVMQNPRHLVRRRGQEARLRCSPMKGHSHVYWYRQLPEEGLKFMVYLQKENIIDESGMPKERFSAEFPKEGPSILRIQQVVRGDSAAYFCASSPPGGLSGEQYFGPGTRLTVT.

The chain combines TRBV7-2 with TRBJ2-4; 7 bases map to TRBD2. Losses at the gene ends were 7 bases for V and 3 bases for J; bases not matched to a gene: 12. The V gene's germline CDR1 is SGHTA and CDR2 FQGNSA. This CDR3 contains 16 residues. The CDR3 DNA reads TGTGCCAGCACATTCGGGGCGGGAGCCGGCAAAAACATTCAGTACTTC. Translated: CASTFGAGAGKNIQYF. Full variable domain (rest looked up from reference TRBV7-2 and TRBJ2-4): GAGVSQSPSNKVTEKGKDVELRCDPISGHTALYWYRQSLGQGLEFLIYFQGNSAPDKSGLPSDRFSAERTGGSVSTLTIQRTQQEDSAVYLCASTFGAGAGKNIQYFGAGTRLSVL.

The chain carries TRBV6-4 and TRBJ2-3, with a tentative D call TRBD1 (6 bases). The CDR3 runs to 16 residues. V was trimmed by 6 bases and J by 0 bases, leaving 16 bases between them. Per the germline V gene, CDR1 is MRHNA and CDR2 is SNTAGT. The chain's CDR3 is CASSLGQSPSTDTQYF. CDR3 in DNA: TGTGCCAGCAGCCTTGGACAGTCCCCTAGCACAGATACGCAGTATTTT.

V is TRBV7-8 and J is TRBJ2-1; 11 nucleotides match TRBD2. This CDR3 has 18 residues. J lost 9 bases, V lost 0 bases, and 13 bases had no gene match. Germline CDR1 SGHVS, CDR2 FQNEAQ. CDR3 region: CASSLAQRLLAGGGEQFF. DNA for the CDR3: TGTGCCAGCAGCTTAGCTCAAAGGTTGCTAGCGGGAGGAGGTGAGCAGTTCTTC.